What follows are 27 T cell receptor beta chains derived from one specimen sequenced in a study of blood T cell repertoires in COVID-19. Assay: immunoSEQ multiplex PCR; the TCRdb copy retains only in-frame clones and omits some. The top ten hold 3.5% to 4% of the sample, which has about 230,000 clones, roughly 86% seen once. The sample consisted of PBMCs or T cells enriched from blood (not recorded which). Every receptor here comes from a woman between 25 and 40 years old with acute COVID-19.

The rearrangement links TRBV6-5 to TRBJ2-7; D remains unclear. Trimming removed 0 bases at V and 1 base at J, with 10 bases between. Looked up from germline, CDR1 is MNHEY and CDR2 is SVGAGI. This CDR3 is 15 amino acids long. The CDR3, as DNA: TGTGCCAGCAGTTACTCGGCCCGTCCGTCCTACGAGCAGTACTTC. This translates into CASSYSARPSYEQYF.

This rearrangement joins TRBV24-1 to TRBJ2-7; 8 nucleotides agree with TRBD1. This CDR3 region has 15 residues. V gave up 3 bases and J gave up 3 bases; unmatched junction bases: 6. The germline CDR1 and CDR2 sequences are KGHDR and SFDVKD. CDR3 bases: TGTGCCACCAGTGATGGACAGGGAATATTCTACGAGCAGTACTTC. As protein: CATSDGQGIFYEQYF.

This clone appeared once. The rearrangement uses TRBV19 and TRBJ1-5; no firm D call. The CDR3 length is 14 residues. Trimming took 4 bases from V and 7 from J, leaving 14 bases between them. Looked up from germline, CDR1 is LNHDA and CDR2 is SQIVND (reference sequence). CDR3 sequence (DNA): TGTGCCAGTAGTAAGGGCGCCGGAGGCCAGCCCCAGCATTTT. This encodes CASSKGAGGQPQHF.

V is TRBV30 and J is TRBJ1-5, with D possibly matching TRBD1 (6 bases). Germline CDR1 is GTSNPN and CDR2 is SVGIG (reference sequence). Trimming left V 0 bases short and J 5 bases short, with 17 bases between. The CDR3 has 16 amino acids. For the CDR3, the DNA is TGTGCCTGGAGTGTCGAACCGGGACACGGTGATCAGCCCCAGCATTTT. It specifies CAWSVEPGHGDQPQHF.

The chain joins TRBV14 to TRBJ1-2; D is unresolved. V was clipped by 0 bases and J by 8 bases, with 10 bases between them. This CDR3 is 13 amino acids long. Germline V CDR1 and CDR2: SGHDN, FVKESK. CDR3 sequence: CASSQEPFGGYTF. CDR3 coding DNA: TGTGCCAGCAGCCAAGAACCTTTCGGGGGCTACACCTTC. Looking up the rest from reference TRBV14 and TRBJ1-2 gives the full variable domain: EAGVTQFPSHSVIEKGQTVTLRCDPISGHDNLYWYRRVMGKEIKFLLHFVKESKQDESGMPNNRFLAERTGGTYSTLKVQPAELEDSGVYFCASSQEPFGGYTFGSGTRLTVV.

This chain joins TRBV2 and TRBJ2-5; a weak D match, TRBD2 (6 bases). The CDR3 runs to 13 residues. V dropped 4 bases and J dropped 5 bases, with 11 bases sitting between them. Germline lookup yields CDR1 SNHLY and CDR2 FYNNEI. CDR3 loop: CASSAWREETQYF. The CDR3, as DNA: TGTGCCAGCAGTGCCTGGAGGGAGGAGACCCAGTACTTC.

The V call is TRBV5-5, the J call TRBJ2-4; the D gene is possibly TRBD2 (5 bases). The ends were cut back, 1 base at V and 6 bases at J, with 11 bases in the middle. The CDR3 is 14 residues long. Germline V lookup: CDR1 SGHKS, CDR2 YYEKEE (reference sequence). The CDR3 DNA sequence: TGTGCCAGCAGCTTGTATAGCGATGGAAACATTCAGTACTTC. It codes for CASSLYSDGNIQYF.

This clone showed up just once. The chain employs TRBV6-5 and TRBJ2-7, with 8 bases identical to TRBD1. Trimming at V came to 6 bases and at J to 2 bases, leaving 6 bases not matched to a gene. Germline lookup yields CDR1 MNHEY and CDR2 SVGAGI. This CDR3 contains 14 residues. The CDR3 sequence is CASRSGQVAYEQYF. The DNA of the CDR3 is TGTGCCAGCAGATCGGGACAGGTAGCCTACGAGCAGTACTTC.

The chain carries TRBV10-3 and TRBJ2-3; 8 bases fit TRBD2. After removal of 8 bases from V and 0 bases from J, the junction contained 13 bases not matched to a gene. This CDR3 is built from 17 residues. Germline lookup yields CDR1 ENHRY and CDR2 SYGVKD. The DNA for the CDR3 is TGTGCCATCGGCGAAGGGAGCGGGGGCCCAAGCACAGATACGCAGTATTTT. This codes for CAIGEGSGGPSTDTQYF.

This chain links TRBV9 with TRBJ2-5; 13 bases map to TRBD2. CDR1 and CDR2 (germline): SGDLS, YYNGEE. This CDR3 contains 16 residues. J lost 5 bases, V lost 2 bases, and 6 bases had no gene match. As DNA, the CDR3 is TGTGCCAGCAGCGTCACTAGCGGGGGGGCATGGGAGACCCAGTACTTC. Its translation: CASSVTSGGAWETQYF.

This chain connects TRBV4-2 to TRBJ1-1; 9 bases match TRBD1. This CDR3 has 14 residues. Germline CDR1 LGHNA, CDR2 YNFKEQ. Unmatched junction bases numbered 4, after V lost 3 bases and J lost 5 bases. The CDR3 is CASSQNGQGTEAFF. CDR3 in DNA: TGTGCCAGCAGCCAGAACGGACAGGGGACTGAAGCTTTCTTT.

The chain employs TRBV7-2 and TRBJ1-2, with unresolved D. CDR1 and CDR2 from the germline V gene are SGHTA and FQGNSA. The CDR3 consists of 12 residues. With 2 bases removed from V and 4 bases from J, the gap between germline ends came to 5 bases. The CDR3 coding sequence is TGTGCCAGCAGCTTATCCGGCTATGGCTACACCTTC. This gives the protein CASSLSGYGYTF.

J is TRBJ2-1 and V is TRBV6-2 or TRBV6-3; the D is unclear. Looked up from germline, CDR1 is MNHEY and CDR2 is SVGEGT. The CDR3 has 16 residues. Trimming took off 2 bases at V and 1 base at J, with 12 bases between the two ends. CDR3 amino acids: CASSYRSQISYNEQFF. CDR3 in DNA: TGTGCCAGCAGTTACCGGTCCCAAATATCCTACAATGAGCAGTTCTTC.

The chain is built from TRBV2 and TRBJ2-2; D gene uncertain. CDR1 is SNHLY, CDR2 FYNNEI, per germline. V lost 3 bases to trimming and J lost 1 base, with 12 bases between them. The CDR3 covers 16 residues. CDR3 protein: CASSDVRVWNTGELFF. Written as DNA, the CDR3 is TGTGCCAGCAGTGACGTCCGGGTGTGGAACACCGGGGAGCTGTTTTTT.

This clone occurred a few times. This chain uses TRBV2 with TRBJ2-7; 7 bases align to TRBD2. CDR1 is SNHLY and CDR2 is FYNNEI in the germline V gene. V gave up 8 bases and J gave up 7 bases; unmatched junction bases: 17. The CDR3 runs 15 residues. The CDR3 here is CASGGVGRVRPEQYF. In DNA form, the CDR3 reads TGTGCCAGCGGGGGGGTTGGTAGGGTCAGACCTGAGCAGTACTTC.

V usage is TRBV9 and J usage is TRBJ2-1, with 8 bases identical to TRBD1. The V gene's germline CDR1 is SGDLS and CDR2 YYNGEE. The CDR3 loop spans 12 amino acids. Germline trimming cut 7 bases from V and 3 bases from J; bases unmatched to any gene: 0. The CDR3 coding sequence is TGTGCCAGCGGACAGGGCTACAATGAGCAGTTCTTC. The encoded protein is CASGQGYNEQFF. The whole variable domain, filled in from reference TRBV9 and TRBJ2-1, reads DSGVTQTPKHLITATGQRVTLRCSPRSGDLSVYWYQQSLDQGLQFLIQYYNGEERAKGNILERFSAQQFPDLHSELNLSSLELGDSALYFCASGQGYNEQFFGPGTRLTVL.

This clone came up once. This rearrangement joins TRBV5-1 to TRBJ1-3; no firm D call. The CDR3 consists of 15 residues. V was cut by 2 bases and J by 4 bases, with 13 bases left in between. Germline V gene data show CDR1 as SGHRS and CDR2 as YFSETQ. DNA for the CDR3: TGCGCCAGCAGCTTACGGGCCGAGGGAGGAAACACCATATATTTT. Translation gives CASSLRAEGGNTIYF. Complete variable domain (other parts from reference TRBV5-1 and TRBJ1-3): KAGVTQTPRYLIKTRGQQVTLSCSPISGHRSVSWYQQTPGQGLQFLFEYFSETQRNKGNFPGRFSGRQFSNSRSEMNVSTLELGDSALYLCASSLRAEGGNTIYFGEGSWLTVV.

This chain links TRBV5-1 with TRBJ1-5; TRBD1 matches 8 bases. The germline V gene encodes CDR1 SGHRS and CDR2 YFSETQ. The ends lost 4 bases at V and 6 bases at J; junction bases unmatched: 9. The CDR3 runs 15 residues. This chain's CDR3 is CASSPQTGEGQPQHF. The CDR3, as DNA: TGCGCCAGCAGCCCTCAGACAGGGGAGGGTCAGCCCCAGCATTTT.

This sequence joins TRBV5-1 and TRBJ1-4, with D possibly TRBD1 on 6 matching bases. Germline V gives CDR1 SGHRS, CDR2 YFSETQ. V dropped 0 bases and J dropped 7 bases, with 10 bases sitting between them. CDR3 length: 14 residues. CDR3 DNA: TGCGCCAGCAGCTTGGAACAGGGCAGTGAAAAACTGTTTTTT. Residues: CASSLEQGSEKLFF.

This rearrangement joins TRBV19 to TRBJ1-1; D remains ambiguous. The V gene lost 5 bases and the J gene lost 6 bases, with 16 bases spanning the gap. CDR1 and CDR2 (germline): LNHDA, SQIVND (reference sequence). The CDR3 contains 14 residues. CDR3 bases: TGTGCCAGTAGTCCCAAAAGAACAGCCCCTGAAGCTTTCTTT. Protein sequence: CASSPKRTAPEAFF.

The J gene is TRBJ1-2, the V gene TRBV5-4, with D hard to call. The CDR3 runs 13 residues. V was cut by 7 bases and J by 3 bases, with 13 bases left in between. CDR1 and CDR2 (germline): SGHNT, YYREEE (reference sequence). CDR3 amino acids: CASRLGGHYGYTF. Here the CDR3 DNA reads TGTGCCAGCCGGCTGGGAGGACACTATGGCTACACCTTC.

The V and J genes are TRBV30 and TRBJ1-2, with 8 bases matching TRBD1. CDR1 is GTSNPN, CDR2 SVGIG, per germline (reference sequence). Germline trimming cut 0 bases from V and 4 bases from J; bases unmatched to any gene: 7. The CDR3 covers 15 residues. CDR3 region: CAWSVLAGQGYGYTF. CDR3 in DNA: TGTGCCTGGAGTGTACTAGCTGGACAGGGCTATGGCTACACCTTC.

The V call is TRBV7-2, the J call TRBJ2-7; 7 bases map to TRBD1. V was pared by 5 bases and J by 3 bases, with 10 bases of the junction left unmatched. The CDR3 consists of 15 residues. Germline V CDR1 and CDR2: SGHTA, FQGNSA. CDR3 sequence reads: CASSPLPGQFYEQYF. CDR3 in DNA: TGTGCCAGCAGCCCGCTACCGGGACAGTTCTACGAGCAGTACTTC.

The gene calls are TRBV4-1 and TRBJ2-1; TRBD2 matches 12 bases. The CDR3 is 17 amino acids. Germline CDR1 and CDR2: MGHRA and YSYEKL. V was clipped by 4 bases and J by 0 bases; unmatched bases: 4. CDR3 coding DNA: TGCGCCAGCAGCCCTCTAGCGGGGGGGCCCTCCTACAATGAGCAGTTCTTC. Residues: CASSPLAGGPSYNEQFF.

The chain has TRBV6-5 and TRBJ1-2, with 10 bases matching TRBD1. This CDR3 spans 16 amino acids. V dropped 0 bases and J dropped 3; count of bases not matched to a gene: 4. The germline CDR1 and CDR2 sequences are MNHEY and SVGAGI. CDR3 loop: CASSYSKDRGDYGYTF. For the CDR3, the DNA is TGTGCCAGCAGTTACTCAAAGGACAGGGGGGACTATGGCTACACCTTC.

The rearrangement uses TRBV18 and TRBJ2-3, with D possibly TRBD1 on 7 matching bases. This CDR3 is 15 amino acids long. Looked up from germline, CDR1 is KGHSH and CDR2 is LQKENI. Trimming removed 5 bases from V and 5 bases from J, with 17 bases in between. The CDR3 DNA sequence: TGTGCCAGCTCATCTAACAGGGGTAGCGGAGATACGCAGTATTTT. Translating gives CASSSNRGSGDTQYF.

The J gene is TRBJ1-6, the V gene TRBV18; 7 nucleotides line up with TRBD1. CDR1 and CDR2 (germline): KGHSH, LQKENI. J gave up 7 bases and V 0 bases, and 3 bases lay outside the gene matches. The CDR3 contains 15 residues. This CDR3 reads CASSPPQGENSPLHF. The DNA of the CDR3 is TGTGCCAGCTCACCACCCCAGGGGGAGAATTCACCCCTCCACTTT.